This note documents a single T cell receptor beta chain sequence. What it recognizes is unknown. Trimming stripped 2 bases from V and 13 bases from J, with 13 bases between. Looked up from germline, CDR1 is DFQATT and CDR2 is SNEGSKA (reference sequence). This CDR3 is 11 amino acids long. The sample comes from a study of identical twins. General study points: Sequences that were out-of-frame, alpha and twin-shared displayed an excess of low generation probability.

With template switching, a universal primer site was added, and the cDNA carried unique molecular identifiers. From the 5' RACE reads, TCRdb called clonotypes with MiXCR, one entry per CDR3 protein. This table has approximately 490,000 distinct CDR3 sequences, around 20% appearing once. The sample also formed part of further work on yellow fever vaccine responses in identical twins.

The source material was CD4+ T cells sorted from blood. This TCR was sampled from a young woman in good health. This chain connects TRBV20-1 to TRBJ2-3; D remains ambiguous. The CDR3 DNA reads as TGCAGTGCTAGATTCCCCACGTTGGAGTATTTT. The encoded protein is CSARFPTLEYF.